The 7 T cell receptor beta chains below were found in one sample sequenced in a study of blood T cell repertoires in COVID-19. Using immunoSEQ multiplex PCR, the repertoire was profiled, and TCRdb retains in-frame clones only, with some absent. The sample lists around 400,000 clones; approximately 90% were seen once. Sequencing was performed on PBMCs or T cells enriched from blood (not recorded which). All receptors derive from a woman aged 18-29 years who had been exposed to COVID-19.

The rearrangement uses TRBV6-5 and TRBJ1-2; the match to TRBD1 covers 9 bases. Losses at the gene ends were 4 bases for V and 6 bases for J; bases not matched to a gene: 9. Germline loops: CDR1 MNHEY, CDR2 SVGAGI. This CDR3 has 15 residues. CDR3 DNA: TGTGCCAGCAGTTCCCGGGACAGGGTTTCTCATGGCTACACCTTC. This translates into CASSSRDRVSHGYTF.

The V gene is TRBV11-2, the J gene TRBJ2-7, with TRBD2 as a possible D gene (6 bases). The ends were cut back, 3 bases at V and 7 bases at J, with 13 bases in the middle. Germline assignment: CDR1 SGHAT and CDR2 FQNNGV. CDR3 length: 13 residues. The CDR3 loop reads CASSFSRAGEQYF. Here the CDR3 DNA reads TGTGCCAGCAGCTTTAGCCGGGCGGGGGAGCAGTACTTC.

The chain employs TRBV28 and TRBJ1-2; no firm D call. Trimming removed 5 bases at V and 5 bases at J, with 15 bases between. The CDR3 extends over 14 amino acids. In germline, CDR1 is MDHEN, CDR2 SYDVKM. Written as DNA, the CDR3 is TGTGCCAGCAGTGGACCGGGATCGGGATATGGCTACACCTTC. The encoded protein is CASSGPGSGYGYTF.

The chain carries TRBV5-4 and TRBJ2-3; 10 bases align to TRBD2. This CDR3 spans 16 amino acids. V shed 2 bases, J shed 2 bases, and the junction held 5 bases outside the gene matches. CDR1 is SGHNT, CDR2 YYREEE, per germline (reference sequence). The DNA for the CDR3 is TGTGCCAGCAGCTTTCTAGCGGGGGTCGCCACAGATACGCAGTATTTT. It is translated as CASSFLAGVATDTQYF.

Regarding this clone: At one end the junction does not follow the germline gene, possibly because of a read error. This rearrangement joins TRBV6-1 to TRBJ2-7; the D call may be TRBD1 or TRBD2 (7 bases each). Germline CDR1 is MNHNS and CDR2 is SASEGT. The CDR3 is made up of 15 amino acids. This chain's CDR3 is CASSEAGQRAYEQYF. Here the CDR3 DNA reads TGTGCCAGCAGCGAAGCGGGACAGAGAGCCTACGAGCAGTACTTC.

The chain uses TRBV27 and TRBJ2-7, with 8 bases identical to TRBD1. The CDR3 covers 16 residues. The V and J ends lost 2 bases and 4 bases, in that order; junction bases with no gene match: 10. Germline values: CDR1 MNHEY, CDR2 SMNVEV (reference sequence). The CDR3 region is CASSLRPGTGSYEQYF. CDR3 in DNA: TGTGCCAGCAGTTTACGGCCCGGGACAGGCTCTTACGAGCAGTACTTC.

This clone was observed a single time. This chain uses TRBV25-1 with TRBJ2-5, with 11 nucleotides matching TRBD2. Germline lookup yields CDR1 MGHDK and CDR2 SYGVNS. The CDR3 extends over 18 amino acids. V shed 4 bases and J 5 bases; nucleotides not matched to a gene: 15. CDR3 bases: TGTGCCAGCAGTGGAACTAGCGGGAGACTGTACCGAGTGGAGACCCAGTACTTC. Protein product: CASSGTSGRLYRVETQYF.